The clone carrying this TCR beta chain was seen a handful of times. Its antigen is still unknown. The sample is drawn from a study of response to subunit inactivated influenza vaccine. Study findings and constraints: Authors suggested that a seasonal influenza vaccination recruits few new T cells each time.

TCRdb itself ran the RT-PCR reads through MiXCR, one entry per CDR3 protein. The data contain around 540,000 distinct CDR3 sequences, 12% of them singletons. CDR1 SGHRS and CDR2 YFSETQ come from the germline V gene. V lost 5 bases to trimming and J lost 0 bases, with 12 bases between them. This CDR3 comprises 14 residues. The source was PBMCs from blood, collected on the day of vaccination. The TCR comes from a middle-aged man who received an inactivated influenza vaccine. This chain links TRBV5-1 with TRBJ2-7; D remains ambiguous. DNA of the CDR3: TGCGCCAGCAGTTCTCAAGGTGACTCCTACGAGCAGTACTTC. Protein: CASSSQGDSYEQYF.